Each of the 5 T cell receptor beta chains below was sequenced from the same sample in a study of monozygotic twins with inflammatory bowel disease. Using the 5' RACE reads, TCRdb records one entry per CDR3 protein without DNA. Its table lists around 210,000 distinct CDR3 sequences. Sequenced sample: blood. All receptors derive from a human donor with ulcerative colitis or Crohn's disease, or a healthy co-twin of an affected twin (not recorded which).

The genes are TRBV7-9 and TRBJ2-3; the D call of TRBD1 rests on TCRdb alone, since no DNA is present to check it. The CDR3 spans 11 residues. Per germline, CDR1 SEHNR and CDR2 FQNEAQ (reference sequence). CDR3 amino acids: CASSQGTVQYF. The entire variable domain, with the rest obtained from reference TRBV7-9 and TRBJ2-3, is as follows: DTGVSQNPRHKITKRGQNVTFRCDPISEHNRLYWYRQTLGQGPEFLTYFQNEAQLEKSRLLSDRFSAERPKGSFSTLEIQRTEQGDSAMYLCASSQGTVQYFGPGTRLTVL.

V usage is TRBV6-1 and J usage is TRBJ2-5; lacking DNA, the TRBD1 call made by TCRdb goes unchecked. Germline V CDR1 and CDR2: MNHNS, SASEGT. This CDR3 region has 19 residues. CDR3 amino acids: CASSEENPVGTRYQETQYF.

The chain recombines TRBV20-1 with TRBJ2-7; with no DNA, the TCRdb D assignment of TRBD2 cannot be verified. The CDR3 loop spans 17 amino acids. Per the germline V gene, CDR1 is DFQATT and CDR2 is SNEGSKA (reference sequence). CDR3 loop: CSARAPKLSGENYEQYF.

The CDR3 reads CASSPRTGDSSYEQYF. V and J are TRBV18 and TRBJ2-7; absent DNA, TCRdb's TRBD1 call cannot be checked. The CDR3 consists of 16 residues. The germline gives CDR1 KGHSH, CDR2 LQKENI.

This chain connects TRBV29-1 to TRBJ2-1; TCRdb calls TRBD2, which cannot be checked without DNA. This CDR3 is 15 amino acids long. Germline CDR1 is SQVTM and CDR2 is ANQGSEA. CDR3 in amino acids: CSVLPRRVPYNEQFF.